This T cell receptor (beta chain) derives from a study of blood T cell repertoires in COVID-19. This clone was counted once. Original data processing: The authors estimated nucleated cell counts from reference gene primer amplification. Method: immunoSEQ multiplex PCR; TCRdb's copy keeps in-frame clones and lacks some. V, J and clone size are taken as reported in that table, and D and trimming were inferred from the DNA itself. The sample has 450,000 or so clones, 80% to 95% seen once; the top ten hold approximately 0.55%. CDR1 MDHEN and CDR2 SYDVKM come from the germline V gene. Trimming took 4 bases from V and 3 from J, leaving 12 bases between them. The CDR3 runs 14 residues. Enrollees, roughly 18 to 95 years old, lived in fewer than 25 US areas.

The V gene is TRBV28, the J gene TRBJ1-2; D not certain. The sequence came from a young man who had recovered from COVID-19. Sample: PBMCs or T cells enriched from blood (not recorded which). As DNA, the CDR3 is TGTGCCAGCAGTTCCTTTGGCGAGGACTATGGCTACACCTTC. Protein sequence: CASSSFGEDYGYTF.